This T cell receptor (beta chain) was profiled in a study of OX40 agonist ivuxolimab in advanced cancers. Clones were read by immunoSEQ multiplex PCR, and TCRdb kept only the in-frame ones, dropping some. In the table there are tens of thousands of clones, around four fifths of which are singletons. This clone was detected only once. The CDR3 consists of 16 residues. The germline gives CDR1 MNHNS, CDR2 SASEGT. Trimming cost V 2 bases and J 3 bases; bases outside gene matches: 4. The rearrangement links TRBV6-1 to TRBJ2-3; 11 bases line up with TRBD1. This TCR derives from an adult with an advanced solid tumor such as melanoma, head and neck, liver or kidney cancer. This sample comprised CD4+ or CD8+ T cells sorted from blood, obtained in a trial of the OX40 agonist ivuxolimab. CDR3 protein: CASSESGTGGTDTQYF. CDR3 in DNA: TGTGCCAGCAGTGAATCCGGGACAGGGGGGACAGATACGCAGTATTTT.